These 21 T cell receptor beta chains were sequenced from one sample in a study of Ad26.COV2.S vaccination and SARS-CoV-2 variants. As to treatment: around 19 received Ad26.COV2.S at low or high dose, single or two shots; 5 received placebo; per-sample allocation not given. Sampling happened 63 days after the first vaccine or placebo injection. TCRdb keeps only in-frame clones here, not all; method: immunoSEQ multiplex PCR. The table shows roughly 320,000 clones, with around 85% occurring only once. The input for sequencing was peripheral blood, taken in a trial of Ad26.COV2.S vaccine versus placebo. The receptors here all came from a person between 18 and 65 years old who received the Ad26.COV2.S COVID-19 vaccine or a placebo.

This clone was observed a handful of times. The CDR3 spells CASSLTLGVEYTF. CDR3 nucleotide sequence: TGTGCCAGCAGCTTAACGTTGGGGGTCGAGTACACCTTC. The chain joins TRBV7-3 to TRBJ1-2; possible D gene TRBD1, 5 bases. Trimming shortened V by 0 bases and J by 11 bases, and 13 bases separated the two germline ends. This CDR3 contains 13 residues. The germline V gene encodes CDR1 SGHTA and CDR2 FQGTGA.

This clone came up a few times. This rearrangement joins TRBV28 to TRBJ1-5; the D is unclear. Germline CDR1 reads MDHEN; CDR2 reads SYDVKM. Between the trimmed V and J ends, which lost 7 bases and 4 bases, there was a span of 8 bases. This CDR3 contains 12 residues. DNA of the CDR3: TGTGCCAGCACCTACGAGAATCAGCCCCAGCATTTT. Protein sequence: CASTYENQPQHF.

The V call is TRBV2, the J call TRBJ2-3; TRBD1 aligns across 7 bases. The germline gives CDR1 SNHLY, CDR2 FYNNEI. With V trimmed by 6 bases and J by 6 bases, 12 bases remained unmatched. CDR3 size: 15 residues. CDR3 loop: CASSGFRGRGDTQYF. CDR3 DNA: TGTGCCAGCAGCGGGTTTAGGGGGCGCGGGGATACGCAGTATTTT.

The chain links TRBV15 to TRBJ1-2; the D is unclear. Trimming left V 0 bases short and J 3 bases short, with 17 bases between. Per the germline V gene, CDR1 is LNHNV and CDR2 is YYDKDF (reference sequence). This CDR3 region has 17 residues. The CDR3 bases are TGTGCCACCAGCAGAGACGAGGGAGCAGATTTGGACTATGGCTACACCTTC. Translation gives CATSRDEGADLDYGYTF.

The chain employs TRBV11-3 and TRBJ2-3, with 12 bases identical to TRBD1. J lost 7 bases, V lost 5 bases, and 7 bases had no gene match. This CDR3 has 15 residues. The V gene's germline CDR1 is SGHNT and CDR2 YENEEA. Here the CDR3 reads CASSPTGQGANTQYF. CDR3 DNA sequence: TGTGCCAGCAGCCCAACGGGACAGGGGGCAAATACGCAGTATTTT.

The chain carries TRBV5-1 and TRBJ1-2; D remains unclear. Germline V CDR1 and CDR2: SGHRS, YFSETQ. Trimming removed 0 bases at V and 0 bases at J, with 3 bases between. CDR3 length: 13 residues. CDR3: CASSLVANYGYTF. The CDR3 DNA follows: TGCGCCAGCAGCTTGGTAGCTAACTATGGCTACACCTTC.

A few counts support this clone. V is TRBV5-1 and J is TRBJ1-4; 7 bases agree with TRBD1. The germline gives CDR1 SGHRS, CDR2 YFSETQ. V trimming: 0 bases; J trimming: 8 bases; junction bases outside the gene matches: 7. The CDR3 loop spans 15 amino acids. Here the CDR3 reads CASSLETGSYEKLFF. The CDR3 nucleotides are TGCGCCAGCAGCTTGGAGACAGGGAGTTACGAAAAACTGTTTTTT.

The rearrangement joins TRBV19 to TRBJ1-5; D is unresolved. V was pared by 5 bases and J by 0 bases, with 8 bases between. From germline, CDR1 is LNHDA and CDR2 SQIVND (reference sequence). This CDR3 contains 14 residues. CDR3 in DNA: TGTGCCAGTAGTCTATCACTTAGCAATCAGCCCCAGCATTTT. It specifies CASSLSLSNQPQHF. Full variable domain (rest looked up from reference TRBV19 and TRBJ1-5): DGGITQSPKYLFRKEGQNVTLSCEQNLNHDAMYWYRQDPGQGLRLIYYSQIVNDFQKGDIAEGYSVSREKKESFPLTVTSAQKNPTAFYLCASSLSLSNQPQHFGDGTRLSIL.

This clone came up a few times. The gene calls are TRBV27 and TRBJ1-5; D uncertain. This CDR3 has 14 amino acids. Germline loops: CDR1 MNHEY, CDR2 SMNVEV (reference sequence). The V end lost 5 bases, the J end lost 2 bases, and 10 bases lay between the germline ends. The CDR3 spells CASSVLGGNQPQHF. DNA for the CDR3: TGTGCCAGCAGTGTCCTCGGGGGCAATCAGCCCCAGCATTTT.

The rearrangement joins TRBV2 to TRBJ2-7; a possible D gene is TRBD2 (7 bases). Trimming shortened V by 7 bases and J by 0 bases, and 13 bases separated the two germline ends. Germline assignment: CDR1 SNHLY and CDR2 FYNNEI. The CDR3 runs 14 residues. The CDR3 DNA is TGTGCCAGCATGAACAGGGAGGGCTCCTACGAGCAGTACTTC. This gives the protein CASMNREGSYEQYF.

This chain links TRBV5-1 with TRBJ2-3; D gene ambiguous. The germline V gene encodes CDR1 SGHRS and CDR2 YFSETQ. The CDR3 covers 14 residues. V dropped 1 base and J dropped 2 bases, with 8 bases sitting between them. As DNA, the CDR3 is TGCGCCAGCAGCTTGCACCTGCCCACAGATACGCAGTATTTT. Protein product: CASSLHLPTDTQYF.

V gene TRBV6-5 combines with J gene TRBJ2-2, with TRBD2 identical over 9 bases. The CDR3 covers 16 residues. J lost 7 bases, V lost 0 bases, and 6 bases had no gene match. CDR1 is MNHEY, CDR2 SVGAGI, per germline. The CDR3 reads CASSYSLRGGGGELFF. For the CDR3, the DNA is TGTGCCAGCAGTTACTCTCTGCGGGGGGGCGGCGGGGAGCTGTTTTTT.

V gene TRBV24-1 combines with J gene TRBJ1-1; D remains unclear. This CDR3 has 13 residues. Germline-derived CDR1 and CDR2 are KGHDR and SFDVKD. V was shortened by 5 bases and J by 1 base, with 7 bases between the two germline ends. CDR3: CATSGRGNTEAFF. CDR3 bases: TGTGCCACCAGTGGACGGGGGAACACTGAAGCTTTCTTT.

V and J are TRBV7-9 and TRBJ1-1, with D perhaps TRBD1 (5 bases). The CDR3 extends over 14 amino acids. The germline V gene has CDR1 SEHNR and CDR2 FQNEAQ (reference sequence). Trimming took 6 bases from V and 1 from J, leaving 12 bases between them. CDR3 sequence (DNA): TGTGCCAGCAGTACCGGGGCGGAGAACACTGAAGCTTTCTTT. As protein: CASSTGAENTEAFF.

This chain uses TRBV28 with TRBJ1-6, with D hard to call. The germline V and J ends were trimmed by 4 bases and 0 bases, with 13 bases remaining between them. The germline V gene encodes CDR1 MDHEN and CDR2 SYDVKM. The CDR3 contains 17 residues. The CDR3 sequence is CASSYPPESSYNSPLHF. Here the CDR3 DNA reads TGTGCCAGCAGTTACCCACCAGAGAGCTCCTATAATTCACCCCTCCACTTT.

V and J are TRBV5-1 and TRBJ1-1; D might be TRBD1 (6 bases). Looked up from germline, CDR1 is SGHRS and CDR2 is YFSETQ. The CDR3 is 17 residues long. V shed 4 bases and J shed 0 bases, with 19 bases lying between them. CDR3 nucleotides: TGCGCCAGCAGCACCGGGACACTCAATCTCATGAACACTGAAGCTTTCTTT. It is translated as CASSTGTLNLMNTEAFF.

CDR3 bases: TGTGCCAGCAGCCGAGAATGGCAGGGGGCAGTTGACGAGCAGTACTTC. This encodes CASSREWQGAVDEQYF. V and J are TRBV5-4 and TRBJ2-7, with 8 bases identical to TRBD1. The CDR3 has 16 amino acids. Losses at the gene ends were 4 bases for V and 5 bases for J; bases not matched to a gene: 14. Germline CDR1 SGHNT, CDR2 YYREEE (reference sequence). The entire variable domain, with the rest obtained from reference TRBV5-4 and TRBJ2-7, is as follows: ETGVTQSPTHLIKTRGQQVTLRCSSQSGHNTVSWYQQALGQGPQFIFQYYREEENGRGNFPPRFSGLQFPNYSSELNVNALELDDSALYLCASSREWQGAVDEQYFGPGTRLTVT.

The rearrangement links TRBV18 to TRBJ2-4; D call uncertain. Germline V gives CDR1 KGHSH, CDR2 LQKENI. This CDR3 is built from 12 residues. V was trimmed by 2 bases and J by 6 bases, leaving 5 bases between them. CDR3 sequence (DNA): TGTGCCAGCTCACCAATCCCAAACATTCAGTACTTC. Translation gives CASSPIPNIQYF.

This clone was found a few times. The rearrangement links TRBV24-1 to TRBJ2-7; D is ambiguous. Trimming left V 2 bases short and J 4 bases short, with 8 bases between. Germline CDR1 and CDR2: KGHDR and SFDVKD. The length of the CDR3 is 13 residues. The CDR3 sequence is CATSDSRAYEQYF. The CDR3 bases are TGTGCCACCAGTGATTCACGGGCATACGAGCAGTACTTC.

The gene calls are TRBV14 and TRBJ2-6, with no clear D. This CDR3 comprises 13 residues. Trimming stripped 4 bases from V and 4 bases from J, with 5 bases between. Germline V gene lookup returns CDR1 SGHDN and CDR2 FVKESK. The CDR3 sequence is CASSLRGANVLTF. For the CDR3, the DNA is TGTGCCAGCAGCCTGCGAGGGGCCAACGTCCTGACTTTC. The full variable domain, with the rest looked up from reference TRBV14 and TRBJ2-6, is EAGVTQFPSHSVIEKGQTVTLRCDPISGHDNLYWYRRVMGKEIKFLLHFVKESKQDESGMPNNRFLAERTGGTYSTLKVQPAELEDSGVYFCASSLRGANVLTFGAGSRLTVL.

The rearrangement links TRBV20-1 to TRBJ1-1; possible D gene TRBD1, 5 bases. The germline V gene encodes CDR1 DFQATT and CDR2 SNEGSKA (reference sequence). This CDR3 spans 11 amino acids. In nucleotides, the CDR3 is TGCAGAATCCAGGGGAACACTGAAGCTTTCTTT. The encoded protein is CRIQGNTEAFF.